The source of this TCR beta chain is a study of blood T cell repertoires in COVID-19. At the level of the study: Samples taken during acute and convalescent COVID-19 were collected in the United States, Italy and Spain. Sample material is recorded as cDNA or gDNA derived from T cells, B-cell-depleted T cells, or PBMCs.

The authors' processing: Reference gene primer amplification in the assay estimated nucleated cell counts. Some clones are missing from TCRdb's copy, which holds only in-frame ones; the method was immunoSEQ multiplex PCR. The V and J calls and clone size were taken over from that table, and D and trimming were inferred from the DNA. The table includes about 46,000 clones, 75% to 90% detected once. V was pared by 1 base and J by 3 bases, with 10 bases between. Germline CDR1 and CDR2: LGHNA and YSLEER. CDR3 size: 16 residues. Sequenced material: peripheral blood. The genes are TRBV4-3 and TRBJ2-6; D unclear. The receptor's source is a man aged 60 to 69 with acute or convalescent COVID-19. The CDR3 DNA is TGCGCCAGCAGCCAAGTTGGAGCAAATGGGGCCAACGTCCTGACTTTC. Its protein product is CASSQVGANGANVLTF.